The rows below give T cell receptor beta chains drawn from one sample of a study of T cell responses to AZD1222 COVID-19 vaccine. Profiled with immunoSEQ multiplex PCR; TCRdb holds only in-frame clones, not every one. The sample includes 150,000 or so clones, roughly nine tenths of them seen just once. This material consisted of peripheral blood, taken on day 0 of AZD1222 vaccination. These receptors came from an adult in good health. Each CDR3 is given with its conserved first and last residue. D genes are given only for firm matches. Rows give clone size only sometimes, using once, few, many, or a class for an expanded clone.

d_gene,abundance,j_gene,v_gene,CDR3nt,CDR3aa
NA,NA,TRBJ1-6,TRBV5-1,TGCGCCAGCAGCTTGGCGGCAGGGTTGTCACCCCTCCACTTT,CASSLAAGLSPLHF
NA,NA,TRBJ1-2,TRBV10-2,TGCGCCAGCAGTGATCCGGGTGGCGTTGGCTACACCTTC,CASSDPGGVGYTF
NA,NA,TRBJ2-7,TRBV3-1/TRBV3-2,TGTGCCAGCAGAGGGGGGACAGACAAGCAGTACTTC,CASRGGTDKQYF
NA,NA,TRBJ1-1,TRBV11-2,TGTGCCAGCAGCTCATGGACAATGAACACTGAAGCTTTCTTT,CASSSWTMNTEAFF
TRBD2,NA,TRBJ2-2,TRBV18,TGTGCCAGCTCCAGGACCCAGACGGAAGCGGGAGGCCCGGCCGGGGAGCTGTTTTTT,CASSRTQTEAGGPAGELFF
NA,NA,TRBJ2-5,TRBV7-2,TGTGCCAGCAGCTTGAGTAGCAGAGCCGGCCAAGAGACCCAGTACTTC,CASSLSSRAGQETQYF
NA,NA,TRBJ2-5,TRBV12-3/TRBV12-4,TGTGCCAGCACCCGAGGTTGGCAAGAGACCCAGTACTTC,CASTRGWQETQYF
TRBD1,NA,TRBJ1-2,TRBV19,TGTGCCAGTAGTTCACCAGGGGGCTCGATCTATGGCTACACCTTC,CASSSPGGSIYGYTF
TRBD2,NA,TRBJ2-2,TRBV6-5,TGTGCCAGCATTCGGACTAGCGGGAGTACCGGGGAGCTGTTTTTT,CASIRTSGSTGELFF
TRBD1,NA,TRBJ2-2,TRBV19,TGTGCCAGTAGTATGACAGGGAGCCGGGAGCTGTTTTTT,CASSMTGSRELFF
NA,NA,TRBJ1-6,TRBV7-6,TGTGCCAGCAGCTTAGCAGGCGGCAGGGGAAATTCACCCCTCCACTTT,CASSLAGGRGNSPLHF
TRBD1,NA,TRBJ1-1,TRBV2,TGTGCCAGCAGAGGGGACAGACTAAACACTGAAGCTTTCTTT,CASRGDRLNTEAFF
NA,NA,TRBJ2-5,TRBV20-1,TGCAGTGCTAGTCTGGGACCAAGAGAGACCCAGTACTTC,CSASLGPRETQYF
TRBD1,NA,TRBJ2-7,TRBV6-2/TRBV6-3,TGTGCCAGCAGTGCAAACAGGGGTGGCTTCTACGAGCAGTACTTC,CASSANRGGFYEQYF
TRBD1,NA,TRBJ1-2,TRBV10-1,TGCGCCACGAACGCCCGGGACAGGGGGCGATGGGGCTACACCTTC,CATNARDRGRWGYTF
TRBD2,NA,TRBJ2-1,TRBV18,TGTGCCAGCTCACCTGGACTAGCGGGAGACAATGAGCAGTTCTTC,CASSPGLAGDNEQFF
NA,NA,TRBJ1-5,TRBV6-5,TGTGCCAGCAGCTCCATTAGCAATCAGCCCCAGCATTTT,CASSSISNQPQHF
NA,once,TRBJ2-7,TRBV6-5,TGTGCCAGTAACCCGGGGCAGTACCCCTACGAGCAGTACTTC,CASNPGQYPYEQYF
NA,NA,TRBJ1-2,TRBV25-1,TGTGCCAGCAGTGATCATGGGGGGGCGCGGGATGGCTACACCTTC,CASSDHGGARDGYTF
NA,NA,TRBJ2-1,TRBV5-1,TGCGCCAGCAGGGCGGACAAGTACAATGAGCAGTTCTTC,CASRADKYNEQFF
TRBD2,NA,TRBJ2-3,TRBV24-1,TGTGCCACCAGTGAACCACTAGCGGGGCCCACAGATACGCAGTATTTT,CATSEPLAGPTDTQYF
NA,NA,TRBJ2-7,TRBV7-2,TGTGCCAGCAGCTTAATGAACGAGCAGTACTTC,CASSLMNEQYF
TRBD2,NA,TRBJ2-1,TRBV5-5,TGTGCCAGCAGCTTGAGAGCGGGGCCCTACAATGAGCAGTTCTTC,CASSLRAGPYNEQFF
TRBD1,NA,TRBJ2-7,TRBV6-2/TRBV6-3,TGTGCCAGCAGTTGGAGGACAGGGGAAGAACTAGCTGGCGAGCAGTACTTC,CASSWRTGEELAGEQYF
TRBD1,NA,TRBJ1-2,TRBV4-2,TGTGCCAGCAGCCAAGGCCGGGACAGGGTGGCAAGCGATGGCTACACCTTC,CASSQGRDRVASDGYTF
TRBD1,NA,TRBJ1-1,TRBV28,TGTGCCAGCATTATAACCGCGACAGGGAGGGCTTTCTTT,CASIITATGRAFF
NA,NA,TRBJ2-1,TRBV18,TGTGCCAGCTCTCCAAGTTACAGTGACAATGAGCAGTTCTTC,CASSPSYSDNEQFF
NA,NA,TRBJ1-3,TRBV18,TGTGCCAGCTCACCGGAGTGGGGGAAGGAAAACACCATATATTTT,CASSPEWGKENTIYF
NA,NA,TRBJ2-5,TRBV5-1,TGCGCCAGCAGCGGCCTACTACAAGAGACCCAGTACTTC,CASSGLLQETQYF
NA,NA,TRBJ2-3,TRBV5-6,TGTGCCAGCAGCTTTCTAGGGTTCACAGATACGCAGTATTTT,CASSFLGFTDTQYF
NA,NA,TRBJ1-5,TRBV10-3,TGTGCCATCAGTGAGTATGCGGATCAGCCCCAGCATTTT,CAISEYADQPQHF
TRBD2,NA,TRBJ2-3,TRBV4-1,TGCGCCAGCAGCCAAGATACGGGGACTAGCGGCACAGATACGCAGTATTTT,CASSQDTGTSGTDTQYF
NA,NA,TRBJ2-3,TRBV7-3,TGTGCCAGCAGCCCCGGACCACCCACAGATACGCAGTATTTT,CASSPGPPTDTQYF
NA,NA,TRBJ1-2,TRBV6-5,TGTGCCAGCAGTTCCCATGGCCTTAACTATGGCTACACCTTC,CASSSHGLNYGYTF
NA,NA,TRBJ2-7,TRBV19,TGTGCCAGTAGTATCGGGGGCGGCTCGGGGAACGAGCAGTACTTT,CASSIGGGSGNEQYF
TRBD1,NA,TRBJ2-7,TRBV27,TGTGCCAGCAGTCTCCAACAGGGGTCCTACGAGCAGTACTTC,CASSLQQGSYEQYF
TRBD2,NA,TRBJ2-2,TRBV5-1,TGCGCCAGCAGCCCGGGACTAGCGGGAGGCCTCAGAACCGGGGAGCTGTTTTTT,CASSPGLAGGLRTGELFF
TRBD2,NA,TRBJ2-7,TRBV6-5,TGTGCCAGCAGACAAAGGACTAGCGGATCCTACGAGCAGTACTTC,CASRQRTSGSYEQYF
NA,NA,TRBJ1-1,TRBV7-9,TGTGCCAGCCTCCTTATGGGGGGGAACACTGAAGCTTTCTTT,CASLLMGGNTEAFF
TRBD1,NA,TRBJ1-2,TRBV28,TGTGCCAGCAGTTTAGACAGGGCGGCCTATGGCTACACCTTC,CASSLDRAAYGYTF
NA,NA,TRBJ1-1,TRBV6-1,TGTGCCAGCAGTGAACAGGAGAACACTGAAGCTTTCTTT,CASSEQENTEAFF
NA,NA,TRBJ1-2,TRBV20-1,TGCAGTGCTAGTACCAGTAACTATGGCTACACCTTC,CSASTSNYGYTF
NA,NA,TRBJ1-1,TRBV20-1,TGCAGTGCTAGTGGGGGTCTGAACACTGAAGCTTTCTTT,CSASGGLNTEAFF
NA,NA,TRBJ2-1,TRBV12-3/TRBV12-4,TGTGCCAGCAGGCGGAGACAGCAGTTCTTC,CASRRRQQFF
NA,NA,TRBJ1-2,TRBV4-2,TGTGCCAGCAGCCAAATTCAGGGTACCCTCTATGGCTACACCTTC,CASSQIQGTLYGYTF
TRBD2,NA,TRBJ2-5,TRBV24-1,TGTGCCACCAGTGGGACTAGCGGGAGGAGCGGAGAGACCCAGTACTTC,CATSGTSGRSGETQYF
NA,NA,TRBJ2-2,TRBV5-5,TGTGCCAGCAGCTTAATTAGCGGAGGGGCCACCGGGGAGCTGTTTTTT,CASSLISGGATGELFF
TRBD2,NA,TRBJ2-1,TRBV24-1,TGTGCCACCAGTGATTTTAGGGGACTAGCGGGACACAATGAGCAGTTCTTC,CATSDFRGLAGHNEQFF
NA,once,TRBJ2-3,TRBV6-2/TRBV6-3,TGTGCCAGCAGTTCCGGGACCTCTCACACAGATACGCAGTATTTT,CASSSGTSHTDTQYF
NA,NA,TRBJ1-6,TRBV7-9,TGTGCCAGCAGCTCGGACAGCCGGAATTCACCCCTCCACTTT,CASSSDSRNSPLHF
NA,NA,TRBJ1-5,TRBV28,TGTGCCAGCAGCCAGGGTTTACGAGGCGATCAGCCCCAGCATTTT,CASSQGLRGDQPQHF
NA,NA,TRBJ1-2,TRBV10-3,TGTGCCATCAGAGACGGTACGAGGGAACGCTACACCTTC,CAIRDGTRERYTF